The 16 T cell receptor beta chains below all came from one sample that was sequenced in a study of blood T cell repertoires in COVID-19 (dated by TCRdb to about 2020). Library preparation employed the immunoSEQ multiplex PCR assay. Entries here come from immuneACCESS through TCRdb and include only in-frame sequences with V and J called. Some clones fail to appear in such tables; in the studies checked, an unresolved V gene covers under half of the shortfall, and the cause of the remainder is unknown. In this sample the table shows 60,000 to 90,000 clones, around 67% of which occur a single time. The ten largest clones capture 2% to 3% of the sample. The sample consisted of peripheral blood. Receptors originate from a human donor with acute or convalescent COVID-19. The donor label of this sample is uncertain.

This clone was detected once. V gene TRBV5-1 combines with J gene TRBJ1-5; D gene ambiguous. Trimming shortened V by 0 bases and J by 4 bases, and 11 bases separated the two germline ends. Germline V gene lookup returns CDR1 SGHRS and CDR2 YFSETQ. There are 15 residues in the CDR3. The CDR3 here is CASSLDGAGNQPQHF. The CDR3 DNA sequence: TGCGCCAGCAGCTTGGATGGAGCGGGAAATCAGCCCCAGCATTTT.

V is TRBV25-1 and J is TRBJ1-1; 7 bases are a match to TRBD1. There are 11 residues in the CDR3. Trimming cost V 2 bases and J 11 bases; bases outside gene matches: 2. Germline V lookup: CDR1 MGHDK, CDR2 SYGVNS. DNA of the CDR3: TGTGCCAGCAGTGAACAGGGGGAGGCTTTCTTT. Protein sequence: CASSEQGEAFF.

This clone was found a few times. CDR3 DNA sequence: TGTGCCAGCAGCCCCCGGACGGCAGGGGATACGCAGTATTTT. It is translated as CASSPRTAGDTQYF. The chain links TRBV7-2 to TRBJ2-3; D may be TRBD1 (5 bases). Germline assignment: CDR1 SGHTA and CDR2 FQGNSA. Trimming left V 5 bases short and J 6 bases short, with 15 bases between. This CDR3 is built from 14 residues.

This clone has only a few counts. The rearrangement joins TRBV18 to TRBJ2-5; 11 bases map to TRBD2. With V trimmed by 3 bases and J by 5 bases, 5 bases remained unmatched. Germline values: CDR1 KGHSH, CDR2 LQKENI. The CDR3 covers 15 residues. CDR3 residues: CASSPLAGGSETQYF. The CDR3, as DNA: TGTGCCAGCTCACCTCTAGCGGGGGGTTCCGAGACCCAGTACTTC.

This clone came up a few times. V and J are TRBV7-9 and TRBJ2-5; D gene unclear. This CDR3 contains 14 residues. Germline loops: CDR1 SEHNR, CDR2 FQNEAQ (reference sequence). Trimming stripped 4 bases from V and 5 bases from J, with 14 bases between. CDR3 loop: CASSWVGARETQYF. The CDR3 DNA sequence: TGTGCCAGCAGCTGGGTCGGAGCCCGGGAGACCCAGTACTTC.

This clone is medium-sized within its sample. The V and J genes are TRBV28 and TRBJ1-2; a possible D gene is TRBD1 (5 bases). The CDR3 is 15 residues long. V was clipped by 6 bases and J by 6 bases, with 20 bases between them. The germline gives CDR1 MDHEN, CDR2 SYDVKM. The chain's CDR3 is CASSPLSGVFDGYTF. In DNA, the CDR3 is TGTGCCAGCAGCCCCCTCTCGGGGGTGTTCGATGGCTACACCTTC.

This clone has more than one count but fewer than ten. The chain recombines TRBV3-1 (or the pseudogene TRBV3-2) with TRBJ1-2; 7 bases are shared with TRBD1. CDR3 size: 12 residues. CDR1 is LGHDT, CDR2 YNNKEL, per germline (reference sequence). Unmatched junction bases numbered 2, after V lost 4 bases and J lost 6 bases. This CDR3 is CASSRQGDGYTF. The CDR3 nucleotides are TGTGCCAGCAGCCGACAGGGAGATGGCTACACCTTC.

The chain has TRBV7-9 and TRBJ2-3; tentatively, D is TRBD1 (6 bases). Trimming took 5 bases from V and 2 from J, leaving 20 bases between them. Germline CDR1 SEHNR, CDR2 FQNEAQ (reference sequence). This CDR3 has 17 residues. The CDR3 nucleotides are TGTGCCAGCAGCCCATCAACCGGACAGAGAACCACAGATACGCAGTATTTT. This gives the protein CASSPSTGQRTTDTQYF. The full variable domain, its missing parts supplied by reference TRBV7-9 and TRBJ2-3, is DTGVSQNPRHKITKRGQNVTFRCDPISEHNRLYWYRQTLGQGPEFLTYFQNEAQLEKSRLLSDRFSAERPKGSFSTLEIQRTEQGDSAMYLCASSPSTGQRTTDTQYFGPGTRLTVL.

The V call is TRBV12-3 or TRBV12-4, the J call TRBJ2-7; maybe TRBD1 (6 bases). Trimming took 4 bases from V and 3 from J, leaving 10 bases between them. This CDR3 contains 13 residues. The CDR3 loop is CASSSPQGYEQYF. DNA for the CDR3: TGTGCCAGCAGTTCCCCACAGGGCTACGAGCAGTACTTC.

This rearrangement joins TRBV7-9 to TRBJ1-1; no definite D call. Trimming took off 6 bases at V and 0 bases at J, with 8 bases between the two ends. Germline assignment: CDR1 SEHNR and CDR2 FQNEAQ (reference sequence). CDR3 size: 13 residues. CDR3 sequence: CASSGQLNTEAFF. CDR3 sequence (DNA): TGTGCCAGCAGTGGGCAATTGAACACTGAAGCTTTCTTT.

This CDR3 is CASSPQLPVQRGSEQYF. CDR3 nucleotide sequence: TGTGCCAGCTCACCACAGTTGCCGGTCCAAAGAGGATCCGAGCAGTACTTC. This rearrangement joins TRBV18 to TRBJ2-7, with D hard to call. CDR1 is KGHSH and CDR2 is LQKENI in the germline V gene. The ends were cut back, 1 base at V and 6 bases at J, with 22 bases in the middle. The CDR3 runs to 17 residues. Complete variable domain (other parts from reference TRBV18 and TRBJ2-7): NAGVMQNPRHLVRRRGQEARLRCSPMKGHSHVYWYRQLPEEGLKFMVYLQKENIIDESGMPKERFSAEFPKEGPSILRIQQVVRGDSAAYFCASSPQLPVQRGSEQYFGPGTRLTVT.

This chain connects TRBV10-3 to TRBJ2-2; 13 bases map to TRBD2. This CDR3 has 16 residues. Germline assignment: CDR1 ENHRY and CDR2 SYGVKD. V dropped 4 bases and J dropped 3; count of bases not matched to a gene: 2. CDR3 residues: CAISAGLAGDTGELFF. The CDR3 coding sequence is TGTGCCATCAGTGCAGGACTAGCGGGAGACACCGGGGAGCTGTTTTTT.

The genes are TRBV28 and TRBJ2-1; D might be TRBD2 (5 bases). CDR1 and CDR2 from the germline V gene are MDHEN and SYDVKM. The CDR3 totals 15 residues. The V and J ends lost 4 bases and 12 bases respectively, with 22 bases between them. The CDR3: CASSSIASRSFGQFF. For the CDR3, the DNA is TGTGCCAGCAGTTCGATCGCTAGCCGCTCATTCGGGCAGTTCTTC.

The CDR3 is CASSLSVSYEQYF. Here the CDR3 DNA reads TGTGCCAGCAGTTTGAGTGTTTCCTACGAGCAGTACTTC. The chain links TRBV12-3 or TRBV12-4 to TRBJ2-7; no clear D. This CDR3 spans 13 amino acids. V shed 3 bases and J shed 1 base, with 7 bases lying between them.

V gene TRBV4-1 combines with J gene TRBJ2-1; D remains unclear. V gave up 3 bases and J gave up 8 bases, with 11 bases separating them. This CDR3 comprises 13 residues. The V gene's germline CDR1 is MGHRA and CDR2 YSYEKL. CDR3 in amino acids: CASSQGPVHEQFF. CDR3 nucleotide sequence: TGCGCCAGCAGCCAGGGCCCCGTCCATGAGCAGTTCTTC.

The V gene is TRBV9, the J gene TRBJ2-3; D is possibly TRBD1 (5 bases). With 5 bases removed from V and 0 bases from J, the gap between germline ends came to 7 bases. This CDR3 is built from 13 residues. CDR1 is SGDLS and CDR2 is YYNGEE in the germline V gene. CDR3 coding DNA: TGTGCCAGCAGTACAGGAAGCACAGATACGCAGTATTTT. Protein: CASSTGSTDTQYF.